Listed here are 20 T cell receptor beta chains from one sample, sequenced in a study of regulatory T cells in long-lasting Graves disease. The time point denotes: persistent/refractory GD, antithyroid drugs over 5 years with positive TRAb. Isolated PBMC RNA provided the starting material for the TCR library. In building TCR beta libraries, iRepertoire HTBI primers were used together with Arm-PCR of CDR3 regions. TCRdb independently ran MiXCR on the multiplex PCR reads; one entry per CDR3 protein. The sample has about 660,000 distinct CDR3 sequences, about 30% seen once; the top ten hold roughly 41%. Specimen: peripheral blood mononuclear cells (PBMCs), collected when the disease was refractory, from a patient treated with antithyroid drugs. Receptors originate from a female donor with Graves disease.

V is TRBV29-1 and J is TRBJ1-2; no reliable D call. V was shortened by 4 bases and J by 6 bases, with 18 bases between the two germline ends. The CDR3 consists of 14 residues. Germline loops: CDR1 SQVTM, CDR2 ANQGSEA. CDR3 residues: CSVVPLAAIDGYTF. The CDR3 bases are TGCAGCGTTGTGCCCCTGGCAGCCATAGATGGCTACACCTTC.

J is TRBJ1-2 and V is TRBV6-1; TRBD1 agrees at 9 bases. The length of the CDR3 is 16 residues. Germline values: CDR1 MNHNS, CDR2 SASEGT. The junction had 9 bases not matched to a gene; V was cut back by 7 bases and J by 0 bases. This CDR3 is CASNTGTGPSNYGYTF. In DNA form, the CDR3 reads TGTGCCAGCAACACCGGGACAGGGCCTTCTAACTATGGCTACACCTTC.

This clonotype came up a few times. The chain is built from TRBV2 and TRBJ1-6; the match to TRBD1 covers 11 bases. Looked up from germline, CDR1 is SNHLY and CDR2 is FYNNEI. The CDR3 is 17 amino acids. Trimming at V came to 6 bases and at J to 6 bases, leaving 10 bases not matched to a gene. The CDR3 spells CASRTRRTGGSNSPLHF. The CDR3 nucleotides read TGTGCCAGCAGAACCAGACGGACAGGGGGCTCTAATTCACCCCTCCACTTT.

J is TRBJ2-7 and V is TRBV13, with 9 bases fitting TRBD2. V was pared by 5 bases and J by 2 bases, with 7 bases of the junction left unmatched. The CDR3 has 15 residues. The germline V gene has CDR1 PRHDT and CDR2 FYEKMQ (reference sequence). In nucleotides, the CDR3 is TGTGCCAGCAGCCACAAGCGGGAGGAGGCCTACGAGCAGTACTTC. Translated: CASSHKREEAYEQYF.

The genes are TRBV7-3 and TRBJ2-2; D is unresolved. Per the germline V gene, CDR1 is SGHTA and CDR2 is FQGTGA. The germline V and J ends were trimmed by 2 bases and 0 bases, with 4 bases remaining between them. The CDR3 sequence is 14 residues long. The CDR3 sequence is CASSLFANTGELFF. CDR3 sequence (DNA): TGTGCCAGCAGCTTATTCGCGAACACCGGGGAGCTGTTTTTT.

The chain carries TRBV13 and TRBJ2-7; D is tentatively TRBD1 or TRBD2 (5 bases each). The V gene's germline CDR1 is PRHDT and CDR2 FYEKMQ (reference sequence). The CDR3 covers 14 residues. V was cut by 3 bases and J by 4 bases, with 13 bases left in between. In DNA form, the CDR3 reads TGTGCCAGCAGCTTGGACGGGGCGGCTTACGAGCAGTACTTC. It codes for CASSLDGAAYEQYF.

At least ten counts were recorded for this clonotype. V gene TRBV5-1 combines with J gene TRBJ2-4; D uncertain. Trimming shortened V by 2 bases and J by 3 bases, and 3 bases separated the two germline ends. CDR1 and CDR2 (germline): SGHRS, YFSETQ. The CDR3 length is 12 residues. CDR3 region: CASSLGKNIQYF. CDR3 coding DNA: TGCGCCAGCAGCTTAGGCAAAAACATTCAGTACTTC. Full variable domain (remainder filled in from reference TRBV5-1 and TRBJ2-4): KAGVTQTPRYLIKTRGQQVTLSCSPISGHRSVSWYQQTPGQGLQFLFEYFSETQRNKGNFPGRFSGRQFSNSRSEMNVSTLELGDSALYLCASSLGKNIQYFGAGTRLSVL.

This rearrangement joins TRBV19 to TRBJ1-2, with unresolved D. Germline CDR1 is LNHDA and CDR2 is SQIVND (reference sequence). Trimming took off 5 bases at V and 7 bases at J, with 17 bases between the two ends. The CDR3 sequence is 14 residues long. In DNA, the CDR3 is TGTGCCAGTAGTCTTCTCGGGCAGTTGAGTGGCTACACCTTC. It translates to CASSLLGQLSGYTF.

The rearrangement links TRBV5-1 to TRBJ2-7; 8 bases align to TRBD2. Germline CDR1 reads SGHRS; CDR2 reads YFSETQ. V shed 1 base and J 4 bases; nucleotides not matched to a gene: 7. The CDR3 runs 15 residues. The CDR3 nucleotides are TGCGCCAGCAGCTTGTCGGCGGGAGGTGGTTACGAGCAGTACTTC. This codes for CASSLSAGGGYEQYF.

The chain couples TRBV13 to TRBJ1-2; a weak D match, TRBD1 (6 bases). The CDR3 length is 18 residues. The V and J ends lost 5 bases and 6 bases respectively, with 28 bases between them. From germline, CDR1 is PRHDT and CDR2 FYEKMQ (reference sequence). CDR3 in amino acids: CASSLAGQIRREGDGYTF. In nucleotides, the CDR3 is TGTGCCAGCAGCCTAGCAGGACAGATCAGGCGAGAGGGAGATGGCTACACCTTC.

This clonotype was recorded a few times. V gene TRBV27 combines with J gene TRBJ1-5; no definite D call. Looked up from germline, CDR1 is MNHEY and CDR2 is SMNVEV (reference sequence). The CDR3 has 14 residues. V lost 1 base, J lost 7 bases, and 11 bases lay in between. The CDR3 DNA reads TGTGCCAGCAGTTTATGGGCCTCTGGGCAGCCCCAGCATTTT. Protein: CASSLWASGQPQHF.

This sequence joins TRBV24-1 and TRBJ2-7; no firm D call. V was pared by 4 bases and J by 2 bases, with 14 bases between. This CDR3 contains 15 residues. CDR1 and CDR2 (germline): KGHDR, SFDVKD. The CDR3 bases are TGTGCCACCAGTGACTTAGGTAATCTGACCTACGAGCAGTACTTC. Residues: CATSDLGNLTYEQYF.

The chain recombines TRBV14 with TRBJ2-4; 8 nucleotides align to TRBD1. This CDR3 has 16 amino acids. The V gene's germline CDR1 is SGHDN and CDR2 FVKESK. Germline trimming cut 5 bases from V and 7 bases from J; bases unmatched to any gene: 13. Written as DNA, the CDR3 is TGTGCCAGCAGCACCCGGACAGGGCGCGCGGGGAACATTCAGTACTTC. Amino acids: CASSTRTGRAGNIQYF.

V usage is TRBV6-1 and J usage is TRBJ1-5, with D perhaps matching TRBD1 (5 bases). The ends were cut back, 6 bases at V and 4 bases at J, with 19 bases in the middle. Germline V gene sequence: CDR1 MNHNS, CDR2 SASEGT. CDR3 size: 16 residues. CDR3 protein: CASSPLTGQENQPQHF. The CDR3 DNA sequence: TGTGCCAGCAGCCCTCTCACAGGCCAGGAGAATCAGCCCCAGCATTTT.

The gene calls are TRBV10-3 and TRBJ1-2; 9 bases line up with TRBD1. The CDR3 is 13 residues long. Germline values: CDR1 ENHRY, CDR2 SYGVKD. V lost 5 bases, J lost 7 bases, and 5 bases stayed unmatched. The CDR3 protein is CAISIQGARGYTF. In nucleotides, the CDR3 is TGTGCCATCAGTATACAGGGGGCTCGTGGCTACACCTTC.

The chain employs TRBV3-1 and TRBJ1-5, with D uncertain. The V end was cut by 2 bases, the J end by 4 bases, with 15 bases between. CDR1 LGHDT and CDR2 YNNKEL come from the germline V gene (reference sequence). The CDR3 runs 16 residues. CDR3 in DNA: TGTGCCAGCAGCCAAACCCTTTCCTATCCGAATCAGCCCCAGCATTTT. This gives the protein CASSQTLSYPNQPQHF.

Details on this clonotype: A clone one base away is much larger, so this may be a read error. This chain uses TRBV12-3 or TRBV12-4 with TRBJ1-4, with 9 bases matching TRBD1. This CDR3 has 15 amino acids. The DNA for the CDR3 is TGTGCCAGCAGTTCCGGGACAGGGAGGGATGAAAAACCGTTTTTT. Residues: CASSSGTGRDEKPFF.

This clonotype came up a few times. The V call is TRBV5-1, the J call TRBJ2-2; 9 nucleotides match TRBD1. This CDR3 spans 14 amino acids. V dropped 3 bases and J dropped 5; count of bases not matched to a gene: 2. Germline V gene lookup returns CDR1 SGHRS and CDR2 YFSETQ. The CDR3 DNA sequence: TGCGCCAGCAGCTGGGACAGGGTGACCGGGGAGCTGTTTTTT. It encodes CASSWDRVTGELFF.

The V and J genes are TRBV2 and TRBJ2-5, with TRBD2 identical over 7 bases. The J call may be faulty, since TRBJ2-1 better matches the DNA end. Looked up from germline, CDR1 is SNHLY and CDR2 is FYNNEI. CDR3 length: 13 residues. CDR3 nucleotide sequence: TGTGCCAGCAGCGTGATTACTAGCGTCGAGCAGTTCTTC. This translates into CASSVITSVEQFF.

This sequence joins TRBV19 and TRBJ1-2, with D hard to call. CDR1 is LNHDA, CDR2 SQIVND, per germline (reference sequence). CDR3 size: 12 residues. V gave up 5 bases and J gave up 6 bases, with 10 bases separating them. The CDR3 region has the DNA TGTGCCAGTAGTCTAAGTCTGGATGGCTACACCTTC. Translation: CASSLSLDGYTF.